This T cell receptor (beta chain) was identified during a study of CD8+ T cells in alopecia areata. Sample treatment: oral pan-JAK inhibitor, 5-10 mg twice daily. Sequencing relied on a cDNA template that was reverse transcribed from extracted RNA. The repertoire was sequenced with immunoSEQ multiplex PCR; TCRdb's copy has only in-frame clones and lacks some. The sample contains over 200,000 clones, 64% of which appear only once. V lost 3 bases to trimming and J lost 8 bases, with 11 bases between them. CDR3 length: 12 residues. Germline V gene data show CDR1 as SGHDT and CDR2 as YYEEEE. This rearrangement joins TRBV5-6 to TRBJ1-1; D remains ambiguous. This specimen was CD4+ T cells sorted from blood, taken at week 4, from a patient treated with tofacitinib. The source of this sequence is a human donor with alopecia areata. CDR3 region: CASSSSHVEAFF. The CDR3 nucleotides are TGTGCCAGCAGCTCCTCCCATGTCGAAGCTTTCTTT.